The source of this T cell receptor beta chain is a study of T cells in women clearing cervical HPV infection. Across the whole study: Control women cleared a single incident HPV16 infection within 12 months.

Comments on this clone: Its antigen is unidentified. The read halts 3 residues ahead of the CDR3 end, with the missing end drawn from the germline J gene.

The CDR3 is made up of 17 amino acids. Germline V gene sequence: CDR1 SGHRS, CDR2 YFSETQ. V trimming: 3 bases; J trimming: 9 bases; junction bases outside the gene matches: 17. Genomic DNA, averaging approximately 1,200 ng per sample, yielded TCR beta CDR3 via immunoSEQ. Sequencing was performed with immunoSEQ multiplex PCR; in TCRdb, only in-frame clones are kept and a portion is missing. Recorded for this sample: 35,000 to 45,000 clones. Whole-study findings and limits: It is unknown whether associations predate infection; no effector/memory or HPV-specific sorting. Repertoire richness, not evenness, was significantly elevated in CIN3+ cases versus controls.

Input material: blood buffy coat. This TCR was recovered from a woman between 18 and 70 years old with a cervical HPV16 infection that either progressed to CIN3+ or cleared (not recorded which). This chain uses TRBV5-1 with TRBJ2-1, with 8 bases that match TRBD2. CDR3 bases read: TGCGCCAGCAGCTCCGTTAGCGGGAAAGGTGTCTCGGTTGAG. This sequence encodes CASSSVSGKGVSVE. The full-length CDR3 reads as CASSSVSGKGVSVEQFF.